These 16 T cell receptor beta chains were all obtained from the same sample, sequenced in a study of blood T cells in healthy people across ages. The authors ran a second PCR of roughly 6 to 11 cycles using a sample-barcoded 5' primer and a J-beta primer mix. One entry per CDR3 protein results from TCRdb running MiXCR on the 5' RACE reads. The sample lists about 970,000 distinct CDR3 sequences, 51% occurring once. Sequenced input: blood. Every receptor here comes from a woman aged 55-70 years in good health.

This chain links TRBV3-1 with TRBJ2-1; D call uncertain. The CDR3 has 18 amino acids. Germline V gives CDR1 LGHDT, CDR2 YNNKEL (reference sequence). V dropped 1 base and J dropped 1 base, with 17 bases sitting between them. The CDR3 DNA is TGTGCCAGCAGCCAAGGTCCCGCGGCTGTGAGGTCCTACAATGAGCAGTTCTTC. This translates into CASSQGPAAVRSYNEQFF.

J is TRBJ2-1 and V is TRBV6-2 or TRBV6-3; 14 bases match TRBD2. From germline, CDR1 is MNHEY and CDR2 SVGEGT. V trimming: 8 bases; J trimming: 14 bases; junction bases outside the gene matches: 5. The CDR3 length is 12 residues. In nucleotides, the CDR3 is TGTGCCAGCGGGACTAGCGGGAGAGGGAAGTTCTTC. As protein: CASGTSGRGKFF.

The chain employs TRBV11-3 and TRBJ2-5; weak D call: TRBD2 (5 bases). Germline CDR1 and CDR2: SGHNT and YENEEA. Trimming stripped 1 base from V and 1 base from J, with 10 bases between. The CDR3 sequence is 15 residues long. Written as DNA, the CDR3 is TGTGCCAGCAGCTTAGCTTATAGCGCCCAAGAGACCCAGTACTTC. It encodes CASSLAYSAQETQYF. Looking up the rest from reference TRBV11-3 and TRBJ2-5 gives the full variable domain: EAGVVQSPRYKIIEKKQPVAFWCNPISGHNTLYWYLQNLGQGPELLIRYENEEAVDDSQLPKDRFSAERLKGVDSTLKIQPAELGDSAVYLCASSLAYSAQETQYFGPGTRLLVL.

This chain uses TRBV7-9 with TRBJ2-5; D is unclear. The CDR3 has 13 residues. From germline, CDR1 is SEHNR and CDR2 FQNEAQ (reference sequence). Deletions cut 1 base from V and 9 bases from J, with 12 bases between. CDR3 amino acids: CASSLELETAQYF. In nucleotides, the CDR3 is TGTGCCAGCAGCTTAGAGCTGGAGACGGCCCAGTACTTC.

This clonotype appeared a few times. V usage is TRBV9 and J usage is TRBJ2-3; D unclear. Trimming removed 0 bases from V and 6 bases from J, with 20 bases in between. This CDR3 is 17 amino acids long. CDR1 is SGDLS, CDR2 YYNGEE, per germline. The DNA of the CDR3 is TGTGCCAGCAGCGTAGCTACTTCATATTCTTCTGGGGATACGCAGTATTTT. Its protein is CASSVATSYSSGDTQYF. Full variable domain (rest looked up from reference TRBV9 and TRBJ2-3): DSGVTQTPKHLITATGQRVTLRCSPRSGDLSVYWYQQSLDQGLQFLIQYYNGEERAKGNILERFSAQQFPDLHSELNLSSLELGDSALYFCASSVATSYSSGDTQYFGPGTRLTVL.

Comment on this clonotype: A read error may account for a junction end that differs from germline. The V gene is TRBV9, the J gene TRBJ2-3, with 12 bases that match TRBD2. The CDR3 has 15 residues. Per the germline V gene, CDR1 is SGDLS and CDR2 is YYNGEE. The chain's CDR3 is CTSSVGLAGTDTQYF. The CDR3 region has the DNA TGTACCAGCAGCGTAGGACTAGCGGGGACAGATACGCAGTATTTT.

J is TRBJ2-1 and V is TRBV29-1; tentatively, D is TRBD1 or TRBD2 (6 bases each). CDR3 length equals 15 residues. V dropped 3 bases and J dropped 0 bases, with 12 bases sitting between them. Germline CDR1 is SQVTM and CDR2 is ANQGSEA. The CDR3 is CSVDVSGASYNEQFF. Written as DNA, the CDR3 is TGCAGCGTTGACGTTTCGGGGGCCTCCTACAATGAGCAGTTCTTC.

The chain carries TRBV29-1 and TRBJ2-7, with D unresolved. Matching the DNA end better, TRBJ2-5 makes the J call doubtful. Germline V gene data show CDR1 as SQVTM and CDR2 as ANQGSEA. The CDR3 has 15 residues. The CDR3, as DNA: TGCAGCGTCGATATTCTGACTCGGCGACGGGCGACCCAGTACTTC. It codes for CSVDILTRRRATQYF.

The genes are TRBV18 and TRBJ1-2, with a possible D match to TRBD1 (5 bases). The CDR3 is made up of 15 amino acids. V dropped 3 bases and J dropped 1 base, with 12 bases sitting between them. Germline assignment: CDR1 KGHSH and CDR2 LQKENI. The CDR3 protein is CASSPEAGLNYGYTF. CDR3 DNA sequence: TGTGCCAGCTCACCGGAGGCAGGGCTTAACTATGGCTACACCTTC.

CDR3 region: CSATSPRWSYEQYF. The CDR3 DNA follows: TGCAGTGCTACGTCCCCGAGGTGGTCCTACGAGCAGTACTTC. The chain couples TRBV20-1 to TRBJ2-7; no clear D. The CDR3 loop spans 14 amino acids. The germline V and J ends were trimmed by 4 bases and 1 base, with 14 bases remaining between them. Germline V lookup: CDR1 DFQATT, CDR2 SNEGSKA (reference sequence).

This clonotype was picked up a small number of times. This rearrangement joins TRBV28 to TRBJ2-6; D is unresolved. The germline V and J ends were trimmed by 7 bases and 0 bases, with 7 bases remaining between them. CDR1 is MDHEN, CDR2 SYDVKM, per germline. The CDR3 extends over 14 amino acids. CDR3 DNA sequence: TGTGCCAGCACCCTGACCTCTGGGGCCAACGTCCTGACTTTC. Residues: CASTLTSGANVLTF.

V gene TRBV5-1 combines with J gene TRBJ2-3; either TRBD1 or TRBD2 may supply D (5 bases each). The V gene lost 0 bases and the J gene lost 4 bases, with 12 bases spanning the gap. CDR3 size: 15 residues. Germline CDR1 and CDR2: SGHRS and YFSETQ. In DNA form, the CDR3 reads TGCGCCAGCAGCTTGGATGTGGGGGAGTCAGATACGCAGTATTTT. Translation gives CASSLDVGESDTQYF.

This clonotype was recorded only once. J is TRBJ2-3 and V is TRBV5-1; D gene unclear. The CDR3 runs 15 residues. Trimming shortened V by 1 base and J by 0 bases, and 9 bases separated the two germline ends. The germline V gene encodes CDR1 SGHRS and CDR2 YFSETQ. CDR3 residues: CASSLFARSTDTQYF. In DNA form, the CDR3 reads TGCGCCAGCAGCTTGTTCGCCCGGAGCACAGATACGCAGTATTTT.

This clonotype was detected a few times. The chain uses TRBV29-1 and TRBJ2-4, with D perhaps matching TRBD2 (6 bases). Trimming cost V 7 bases and J 3 bases, with 19 bases left between them. The CDR3 consists of 15 residues. Germline V lookup: CDR1 SQVTM, CDR2 ANQGSEA. CDR3: CSAAPSVGGKNIQYF. The CDR3 region has the DNA TGCAGCGCCGCTCCTTCCGTGGGGGGCAAAAACATTCAGTACTTC. Looking up the rest from reference TRBV29-1 and TRBJ2-4 gives the full variable domain: SAVISQKPSRDICQRGTSLTIQCQVDSQVTMMFWYRQQPGQSLTLIATANQGSEATYESGFVIDKFPISRPNLTFSTLTVSNMSPEDSSIYLCSAAPSVGGKNIQYFGAGTRLSVL.

The V call is TRBV28, the J call TRBJ2-1; 12 nucleotides align to TRBD1. The CDR3 contains 17 residues. Germline-derived CDR1 and CDR2 are MDHEN and SYDVKM. Germline trimming cut 4 bases from V and 12 bases from J; bases unmatched to any gene: 16. The CDR3 DNA is TGTGCCAGCAGTTCCCCGGACCCGGGACAGGGGGCCTCGTCGCAGTTCTTC. Its protein product is CASSSPDPGQGASSQFF.

This chain joins TRBV7-3 and TRBJ2-2; tentatively, D is TRBD2 (5 bases). The CDR3 loop spans 17 amino acids. Per germline, CDR1 SGHTA and CDR2 FQGTGA. The V end lost 3 bases, the J end lost 6 bases, and 20 bases lay between the germline ends. In DNA form, the CDR3 reads TGTGCCAGCAGCTTCATCGACTACACCGGTTTGGCCGGGGAGCTGTTTTTT. Translating gives CASSFIDYTGLAGELFF.